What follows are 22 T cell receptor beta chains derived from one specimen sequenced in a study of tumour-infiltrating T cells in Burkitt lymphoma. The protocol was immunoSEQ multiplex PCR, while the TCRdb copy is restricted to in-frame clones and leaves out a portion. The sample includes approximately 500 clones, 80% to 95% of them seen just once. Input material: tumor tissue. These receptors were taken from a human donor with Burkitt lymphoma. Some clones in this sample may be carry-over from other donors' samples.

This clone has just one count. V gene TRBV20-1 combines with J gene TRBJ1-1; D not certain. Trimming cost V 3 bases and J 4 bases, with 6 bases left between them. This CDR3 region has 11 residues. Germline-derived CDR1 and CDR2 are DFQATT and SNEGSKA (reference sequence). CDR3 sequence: CSASLSTEAFF. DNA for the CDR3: TGCAGTGCTAGTTTGAGCACTGAAGCTTTCTTT.

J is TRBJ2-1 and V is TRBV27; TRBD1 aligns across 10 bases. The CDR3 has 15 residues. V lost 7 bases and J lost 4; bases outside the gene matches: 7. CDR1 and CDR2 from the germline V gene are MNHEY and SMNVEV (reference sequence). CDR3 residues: CASKPGQGVYNEQFF. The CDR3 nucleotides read TGTGCCAGCAAGCCCGGACAGGGGGTTTACAATGAGCAGTTCTTC.

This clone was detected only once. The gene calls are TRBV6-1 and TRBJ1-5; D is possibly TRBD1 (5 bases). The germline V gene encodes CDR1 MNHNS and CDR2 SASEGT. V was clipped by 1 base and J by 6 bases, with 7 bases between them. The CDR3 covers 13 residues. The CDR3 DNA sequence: TGTGCCAGCAGTGAAGAGGGACTTCAGCCCCAGCATTTT. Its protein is CASSEEGLQPQHF.

For the CDR3, the DNA is TGCGCCAGCAGCCCCTGGACAGGGGGATTGAACACTGAAGCTTTCTTT. Its protein product is CASSPWTGGLNTEAFF. V usage is TRBV5-1 and J usage is TRBJ1-1; 10 nucleotides match TRBD1. Germline V gene data show CDR1 as SGHRS and CDR2 as YFSETQ. The CDR3 runs 16 residues. Trimming cost V 4 bases and J 0 bases; bases outside gene matches: 6.

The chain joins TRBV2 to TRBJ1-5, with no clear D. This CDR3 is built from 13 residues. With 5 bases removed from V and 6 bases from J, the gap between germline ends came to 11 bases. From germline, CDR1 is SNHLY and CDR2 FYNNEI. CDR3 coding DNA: TGTGCCAGCAGTATAGAGGAAAGTCAGCCCCAGCATTTT. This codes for CASSIEESQPQHF.

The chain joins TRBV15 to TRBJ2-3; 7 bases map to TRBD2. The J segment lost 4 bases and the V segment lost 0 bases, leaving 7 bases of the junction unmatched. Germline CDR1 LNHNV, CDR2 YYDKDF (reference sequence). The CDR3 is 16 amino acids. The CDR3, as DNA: TGTGCCACCAGCAGAGATAAGGGGCTAGCGGCAGATACGCAGTATTTT. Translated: CATSRDKGLAADTQYF.

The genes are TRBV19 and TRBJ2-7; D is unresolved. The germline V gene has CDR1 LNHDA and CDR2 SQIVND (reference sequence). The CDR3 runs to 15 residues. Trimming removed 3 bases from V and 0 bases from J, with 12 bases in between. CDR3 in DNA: TGTGCCAGTAGTATTGGCAACCTCCCCTCCTACGAGCAGTACTTC. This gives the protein CASSIGNLPSYEQYF.

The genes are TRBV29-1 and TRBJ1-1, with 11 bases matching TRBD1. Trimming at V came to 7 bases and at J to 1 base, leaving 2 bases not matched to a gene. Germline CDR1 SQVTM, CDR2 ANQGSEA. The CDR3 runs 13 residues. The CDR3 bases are TGCAGCGCCGGACAGGGGGCGAACACTGAAGCTTTCTTT. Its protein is CSAGQGANTEAFF. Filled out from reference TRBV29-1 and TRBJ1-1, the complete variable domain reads SAVISQKPSRDICQRGTSLTIQCQVDSQVTMMFWYRQQPGQSLTLIATANQGSEATYESGFVIDKFPISRPNLTFSTLTVSNMSPEDSSIYLCSAGQGANTEAFFGQGTRLTVV.

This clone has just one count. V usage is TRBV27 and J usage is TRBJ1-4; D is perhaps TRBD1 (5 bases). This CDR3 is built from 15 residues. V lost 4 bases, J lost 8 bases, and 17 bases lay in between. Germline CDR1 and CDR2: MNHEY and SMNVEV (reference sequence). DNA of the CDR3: TGTGCCAGCAGTTCCGGTTTGAGGGCAGGGGAAAAACTGTTTTTT. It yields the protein CASSSGLRAGEKLFF.

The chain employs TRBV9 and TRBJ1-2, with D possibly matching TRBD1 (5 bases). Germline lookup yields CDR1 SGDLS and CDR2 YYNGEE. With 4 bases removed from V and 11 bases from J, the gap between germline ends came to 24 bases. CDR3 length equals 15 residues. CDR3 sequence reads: CASSPRGGEIGGYTF. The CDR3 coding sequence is TGTGCCAGCAGCCCCCGTGGGGGGGAAATTGGTGGTTACACCTTC.

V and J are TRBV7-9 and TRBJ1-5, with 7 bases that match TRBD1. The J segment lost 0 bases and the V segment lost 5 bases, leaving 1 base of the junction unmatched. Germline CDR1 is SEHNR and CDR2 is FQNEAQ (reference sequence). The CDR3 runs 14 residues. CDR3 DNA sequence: TGTGCCAGCAGCCGGGACAGTAGCAATCAGCCCCAGCATTTT. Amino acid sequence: CASSRDSSNQPQHF.

As DNA, the CDR3 is TGTGCCAGCAGTTCAAACAGACAAGCGAGCGTCCTGACTTTC. Protein: CASSSNRQASVLTF. The chain recombines TRBV6-6 with TRBJ2-6; no definite D call. V was cut by 4 bases and J by 12 bases, with 16 bases left in between. This CDR3 is 14 amino acids long. Germline lookup yields CDR1 MNHNY and CDR2 SVGAGI (reference sequence).

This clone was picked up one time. CDR3 DNA: TGTGCCTGGACTGGGACAGGGATCACCGGGGAGCTGTTTTTT. Residues: CAWTGTGITGELFF. The rearrangement joins TRBV30 to TRBJ2-2; 9 bases fit TRBD1. This CDR3 is built from 14 residues. Per germline, CDR1 GTSNPN and CDR2 SVGIG (reference sequence). V gave up 4 bases and J gave up 4 bases; unmatched junction bases: 4.

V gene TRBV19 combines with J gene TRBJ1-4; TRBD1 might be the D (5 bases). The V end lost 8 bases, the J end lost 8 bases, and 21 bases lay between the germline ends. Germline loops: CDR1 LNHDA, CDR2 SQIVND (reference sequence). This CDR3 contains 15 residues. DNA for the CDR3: TGTGCCAGTTTTAACCCGCAGGGTGTCGGAGAAAAACTGTTTTTT. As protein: CASFNPQGVGEKLFF.

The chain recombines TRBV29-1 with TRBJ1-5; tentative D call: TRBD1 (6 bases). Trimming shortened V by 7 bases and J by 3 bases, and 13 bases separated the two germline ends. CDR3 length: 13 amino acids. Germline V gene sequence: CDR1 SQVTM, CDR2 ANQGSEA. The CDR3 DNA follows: TGCAGCGCCTCAACAGGGAACAATCAGCCCCAGCATTTT. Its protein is CSASTGNNQPQHF. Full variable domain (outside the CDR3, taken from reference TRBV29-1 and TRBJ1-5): SAVISQKPSRDICQRGTSLTIQCQVDSQVTMMFWYRQQPGQSLTLIATANQGSEATYESGFVIDKFPISRPNLTFSTLTVSNMSPEDSSIYLCSASTGNNQPQHFGDGTRLSIL.

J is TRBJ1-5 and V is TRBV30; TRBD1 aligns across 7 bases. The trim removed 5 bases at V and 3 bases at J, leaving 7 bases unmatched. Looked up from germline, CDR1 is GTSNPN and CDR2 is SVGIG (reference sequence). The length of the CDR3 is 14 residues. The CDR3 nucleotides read TGTGCCTGGGGGGACAGAGGATTCAATCAGCCCCAGCATTTT. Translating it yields CAWGDRGFNQPQHF.

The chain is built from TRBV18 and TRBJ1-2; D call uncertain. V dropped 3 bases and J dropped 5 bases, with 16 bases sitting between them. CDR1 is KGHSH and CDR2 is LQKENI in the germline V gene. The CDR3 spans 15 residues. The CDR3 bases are TGTGCCAGCTCACCGGCCGGGTTTAACTCGTATGGCTACACCTTC. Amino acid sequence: CASSPAGFNSYGYTF.

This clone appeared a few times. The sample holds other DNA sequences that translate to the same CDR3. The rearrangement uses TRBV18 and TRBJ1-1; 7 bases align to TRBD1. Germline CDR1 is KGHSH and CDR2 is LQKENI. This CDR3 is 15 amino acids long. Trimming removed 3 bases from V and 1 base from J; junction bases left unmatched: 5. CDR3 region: CASSPQQGTNTEAFF. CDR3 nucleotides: TGTGCCAGCTCACCGCAACAGGGGACGAACACTGAAGCTTTCTTT.

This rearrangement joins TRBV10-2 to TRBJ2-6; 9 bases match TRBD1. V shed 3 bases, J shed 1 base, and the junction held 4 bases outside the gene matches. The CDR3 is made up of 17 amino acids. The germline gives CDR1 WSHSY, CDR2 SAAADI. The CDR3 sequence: CASSDPGQGSGANVLTF. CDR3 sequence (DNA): TGCGCCAGCAGTGATCCGGGACAGGGATCTGGGGCCAACGTCCTGACTTTC.

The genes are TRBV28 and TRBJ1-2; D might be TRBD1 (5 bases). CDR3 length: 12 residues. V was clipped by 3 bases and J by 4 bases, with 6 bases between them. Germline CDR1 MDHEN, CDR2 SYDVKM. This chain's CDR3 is CASSLGLYGYTF. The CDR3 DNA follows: TGTGCCAGCAGTTTGGGGCTCTATGGCTACACCTTC.

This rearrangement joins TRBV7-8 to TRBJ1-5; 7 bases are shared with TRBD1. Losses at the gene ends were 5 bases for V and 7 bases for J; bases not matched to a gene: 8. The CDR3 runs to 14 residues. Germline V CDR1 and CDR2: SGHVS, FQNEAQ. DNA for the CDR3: TGTGCCAGCAGCAAGGCCAGGGGGTTACAGCCCCAGCATTTT. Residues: CASSKARGLQPQHF.

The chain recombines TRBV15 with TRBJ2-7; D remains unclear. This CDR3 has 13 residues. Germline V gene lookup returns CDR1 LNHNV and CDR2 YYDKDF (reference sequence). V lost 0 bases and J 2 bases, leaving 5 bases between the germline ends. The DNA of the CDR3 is TGTGCCACCAGCAGAGAGGTTACCTACGAGCAGTACTTC. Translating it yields CATSREVTYEQYF.